The entry below describes one TCR beta chain. Libraries were prepared by immunoSEQ multiplex PCR; TCRdb keeps only in-frame clonotypes and omits some of them. The sample holds 180,000 or so clones, about three quarters seen once. This entry comes from a study of blood T cell repertoires in COVID-19. Germline V lookup: CDR1 MNHEY, CDR2 SMNVEV (reference sequence). This CDR3 contains 16 residues. Trimming left V 7 bases short and J 0 bases short, with 13 bases between. This receptor was identified in an elderly woman with active or convalescent COVID-19. The chain joins TRBV27 to TRBJ2-6, with D perhaps matching TRBD2 (6 bases). Specimen: peripheral blood. The CDR3 DNA follows: TGTGCCAGCACTCAGCGGGCGAGCTCTGGGGCCAACGTCCTGACTTTC. Its protein product is CASTQRASSGANVLTF.